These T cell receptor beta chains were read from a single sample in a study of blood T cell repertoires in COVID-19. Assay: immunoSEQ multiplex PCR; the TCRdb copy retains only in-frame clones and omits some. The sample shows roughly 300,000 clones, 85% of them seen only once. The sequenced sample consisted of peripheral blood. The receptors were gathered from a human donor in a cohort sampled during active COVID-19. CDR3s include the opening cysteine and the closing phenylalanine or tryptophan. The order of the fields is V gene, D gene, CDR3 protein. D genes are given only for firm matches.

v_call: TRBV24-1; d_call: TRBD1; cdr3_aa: CATSDLGTGDTQYF
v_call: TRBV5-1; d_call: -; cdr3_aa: CASVSPDTGELFF
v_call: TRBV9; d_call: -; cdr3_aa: CASPTGSLEQGSNYGYTF
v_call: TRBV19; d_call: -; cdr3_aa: CASTSGGELSNFPYGYTF
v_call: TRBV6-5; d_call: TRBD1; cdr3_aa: CASKRQGDFGQPQHF
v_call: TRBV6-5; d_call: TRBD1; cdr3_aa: CASRVTGGIQKLFF
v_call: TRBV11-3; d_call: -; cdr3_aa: CASSAERTDTQYF
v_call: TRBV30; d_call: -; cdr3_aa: CAWTGGPGAINEKLFF
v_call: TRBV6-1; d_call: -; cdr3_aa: CASSDRLGRETQYF
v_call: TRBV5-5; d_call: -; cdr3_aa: CASVQRGNYGYTF
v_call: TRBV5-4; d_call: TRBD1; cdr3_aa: CASSHGTGTYEQYF
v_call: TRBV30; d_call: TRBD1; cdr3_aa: CAWTGGAGQGFEKLFF
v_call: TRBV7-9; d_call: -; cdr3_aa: CASSWETDAFF
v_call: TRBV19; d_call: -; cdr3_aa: CASSIGQGPYGYTF
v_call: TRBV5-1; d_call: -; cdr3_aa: CASSPPEGRISEQYF
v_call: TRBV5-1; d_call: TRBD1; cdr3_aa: CASSPNAGGPEAFF
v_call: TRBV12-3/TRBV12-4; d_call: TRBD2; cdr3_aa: CASSFWGGSEQFF
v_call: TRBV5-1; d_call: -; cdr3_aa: CASSVGQSSTDTQYF
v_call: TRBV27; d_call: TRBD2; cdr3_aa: CASSASGGTYNEQFF
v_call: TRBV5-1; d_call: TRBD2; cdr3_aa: CASSFPGLDYNEQFF
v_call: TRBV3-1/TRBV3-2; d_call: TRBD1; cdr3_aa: CASSRQGLSGGTIYF
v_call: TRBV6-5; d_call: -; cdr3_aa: CATQTGINSPLHF
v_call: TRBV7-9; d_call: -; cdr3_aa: CASSRRTGEYGYTF
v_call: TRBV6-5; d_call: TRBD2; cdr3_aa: CASSYLSGGAHGELFF
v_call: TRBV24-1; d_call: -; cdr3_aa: CATSADYYNEQFF
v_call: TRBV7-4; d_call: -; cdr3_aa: CASSFSDSNYEQYF
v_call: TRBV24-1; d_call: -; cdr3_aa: CAVRDSNTDTQYF
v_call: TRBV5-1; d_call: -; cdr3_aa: CASSLSSLGKETQYF
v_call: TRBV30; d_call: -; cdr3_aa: CAWSSWQGLQPQHF
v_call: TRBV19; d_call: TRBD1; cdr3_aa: CASSAAGTVNTEAFF
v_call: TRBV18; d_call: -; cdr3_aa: CASSRATPGANVLTF
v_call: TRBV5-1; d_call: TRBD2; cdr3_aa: CASSLGLADDNEQFF
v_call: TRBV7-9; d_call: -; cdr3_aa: CASTNDRGHIWGYTF
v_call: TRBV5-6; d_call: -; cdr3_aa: CASSKTDDNTEAFF
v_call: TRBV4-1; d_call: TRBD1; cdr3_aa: CASSQGTGGGTDTQYF
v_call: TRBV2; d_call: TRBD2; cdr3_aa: CASRGWTSGTTDTQYF
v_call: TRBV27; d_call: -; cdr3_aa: CASSSTDSTNEKLFF
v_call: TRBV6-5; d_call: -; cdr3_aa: CASEQGNQPQHF
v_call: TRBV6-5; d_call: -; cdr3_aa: CAASRAPVRYYEQYF
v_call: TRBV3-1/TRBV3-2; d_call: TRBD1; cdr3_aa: CASSQRTGRSNQPQHF
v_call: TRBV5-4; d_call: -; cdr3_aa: CASSARTSNTGELFF
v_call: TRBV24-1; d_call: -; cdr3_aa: CATSDSWGDEQFF